These 30 T cell receptor beta chains share one sample of origin, sequenced in a study of T cells after posttransplantation cyclophosphamide. The protocol was immunoSEQ multiplex PCR, while the TCRdb copy is restricted to in-frame clones and leaves out a portion. The table shows about 10,000 clones, with around 85% occurring only once. Busulfan-fludarabine conditioning, marrow transplant, and cyclophosphamide on days +3 and +4 were administered. The material was PBMCs, obtained 1,700 to 2,000 days after allogeneic stem cell transplant with posttransplant cyclophosphamide. Receptors were obtained from a female patient aged 50-59 years who received an allogeneic stem cell transplant from a related donor, was CMV-positive, and had no GVHD. Some T cells may be graft donor cells.

This chain connects TRBV5-6 to TRBJ1-1, with D possibly being TRBD1 (6 bases). Between the trimmed V and J ends, which lost 0 bases and 5 bases, there was a span of 14 bases. Per the germline V gene, CDR1 is SGHDT and CDR2 is YYEEEE. CDR3 length: 15 residues. Here the CDR3 reads CASSLAMQGNTEAFF. As DNA, the CDR3 is TGTGCCAGCAGCTTGGCGATGCAGGGGAATACTGAAGCTTTCTTT.

This chain connects TRBV10-3 to TRBJ1-5; D not certain. The length of the CDR3 is 17 residues. Germline V CDR1 and CDR2: ENHRY, SYGVKD. V was shortened by 4 bases and J by 7 bases, with 23 bases between the two germline ends. Written as DNA, the CDR3 is TGTGCCATCAGTGCCGCAGCCGGTGACAATGGTCGACAGCCCCAGCATTTT. This translates into CAISAAAGDNGRQPQHF.

The chain joins TRBV6-5 to TRBJ1-2; D possibly corresponds to TRBD1 (5 bases). The germline gives CDR1 MNHEY, CDR2 SVGAGI. Trimming removed 7 bases at V and 5 bases at J, with 14 bases between. This CDR3 comprises 13 residues. The CDR3 coding sequence is TGTGCCAGCAAAGCCGGGACTGAGTATGGCTACACCTTC. Protein: CASKAGTEYGYTF.

The genes are TRBV25-1 and TRBJ2-6; 7 positions match TRBD1. CDR1 and CDR2 (germline): MGHDK, SYGVNS. V trimming: 4 bases; J trimming: 0 bases; junction bases outside the gene matches: 6. This CDR3 has 17 residues. The CDR3 region is CASSGLTGISGANVLTF. The CDR3 nucleotides read TGTGCCAGCAGTGGGTTGACAGGGATCTCTGGGGCCAACGTCCTGACTTTC.

The chain couples TRBV11-2 to TRBJ2-3; D is undetermined. Germline CDR1 reads SGHAT; CDR2 reads FQNNGV. With 1 base removed from V and 1 base from J, the gap between germline ends came to 12 bases. The CDR3 has 16 residues. CDR3 protein: CASSLAAGWGTDTQYF. The CDR3 DNA reads as TGTGCCAGCAGCTTAGCGGCAGGATGGGGCACAGATACGCAGTATTTT.

The V call is TRBV14, the J call TRBJ2-7; 8 positions match TRBD2. CDR1 is SGHDN and CDR2 is FVKESK in the germline V gene. J lost 4 bases, V lost 0 bases, and 8 bases had no gene match. The CDR3 is 16 residues long. CDR3: CASSQDLTAGAYEQYF. The CDR3 DNA sequence: TGTGCCAGCAGCCAAGATCTTACAGCGGGAGCGTACGAGCAGTACTTC.

This sequence joins TRBV29-1 and TRBJ2-7; 8 bases are a match to TRBD2. Germline values: CDR1 SQVTM, CDR2 ANQGSEA. V trimming: 4 bases; J trimming: 2 bases; junction bases outside the gene matches: 4. The length of the CDR3 is 13 residues. Written as DNA, the CDR3 is TGCAGCGTTGCGGGGGGGCGCCCCTACGAGCAGTACTTC. Translated, it gives CSVAGGRPYEQYF.

The J gene is TRBJ2-1, the V gene TRBV4-3, with D perhaps matching TRBD2 (6 bases). Germline V gives CDR1 LGHNA, CDR2 YSLEER. This CDR3 has 15 residues. Trimming removed 0 bases from V and 9 bases from J, with 15 bases in between. CDR3 sequence reads: CASSQELLAEVEQFF. The CDR3 DNA reads TGCGCCAGCAGCCAAGAGCTACTAGCTGAGGTTGAGCAGTTCTTC.

V gene TRBV6-1 combines with J gene TRBJ1-1; maybe TRBD1 (5 bases). Germline V lookup: CDR1 MNHNS, CDR2 SASEGT. This CDR3 contains 12 residues. V lost 1 base and J 11 bases, leaving 11 bases between the germline ends. The DNA of the CDR3 is TGTGCCAGCAGTGAAGGTAGGGGATCGGCTTTCTTT. This translates into CASSEGRGSAFF.

The gene calls are TRBV9 and TRBJ2-3; possibly TRBD2 for D (6 bases). Germline V gene sequence: CDR1 SGDLS, CDR2 YYNGEE. Trimming pared 7 bases from V and 10 bases from J, leaving 22 bases between. CDR3 length: 14 amino acids. The CDR3 region is CASGTGAAPNSQYF. The CDR3 bases are TGTGCCAGCGGGACTGGGGCAGCCCCAAATTCGCAGTATTTT.

This chain links TRBV4-1 with TRBJ2-1; no clear D. The CDR3 is made up of 12 amino acids. Trimming cost V 3 bases and J 4 bases, with 4 bases left between them. The V gene's germline CDR1 is MGHRA and CDR2 YSYEKL. CDR3 loop: CASSQRYNEQFF. DNA for the CDR3: TGCGCCAGCAGCCAGAGGTACAATGAGCAGTTCTTC.

The V gene is TRBV19, the J gene TRBJ2-7, with 7 bases lining up with TRBD1. The CDR3 loop spans 15 amino acids. Trimming cost V 3 bases and J 4 bases; bases outside gene matches: 9. The germline V gene encodes CDR1 LNHDA and CDR2 SQIVND (reference sequence). In DNA, the CDR3 is TGTGCCAGTAGTATTGCCCCGACAGGGTGGTACGAGCAGTACTTC. It specifies CASSIAPTGWYEQYF.

The chain is built from TRBV2 and TRBJ2-7; the match to TRBD1 covers 8 bases. The CDR3 consists of 14 residues. Germline CDR1 SNHLY, CDR2 FYNNEI. The J segment lost 7 bases and the V segment lost 8 bases, leaving 13 bases of the junction unmatched. CDR3 sequence: CASPRAGGRWEQYF. The CDR3 DNA reads as TGTGCCAGCCCTCGGGCAGGGGGCCGGTGGGAGCAGTACTTC.

V and J are TRBV11-2 and TRBJ2-7; TRBD1 matches at 7 bases. Germline CDR1 SGHAT, CDR2 FQNNGV. The length of the CDR3 is 14 residues. The V and J ends lost 1 base and 3 bases, in that order; junction bases with no gene match: 3. The CDR3 spells CASSLGTGFYEQYF. In DNA form, the CDR3 reads TGTGCCAGCAGCTTAGGGACAGGTTTCTACGAGCAGTACTTC.

This clone was seen a single time. J is TRBJ1-4 and V is TRBV7-9; D is unclear. CDR3 length: 16 amino acids. Germline lookup yields CDR1 SEHNR and CDR2 FQNEAQ (reference sequence). V was pared by 5 bases and J by 3 bases, with 16 bases between. The CDR3 region has the DNA TGTGCCAGCAGCCCTTCAGCTTGGGAGGCTAATGAAAAACTGTTTTTT. Amino acid sequence: CASSPSAWEANEKLFF.

This sequence joins TRBV7-2 and TRBJ2-7; 8 nucleotides align to TRBD2. CDR1 and CDR2 (germline): SGHTA, FQGNSA. V shed 1 base, J shed 7 bases, and the junction held 9 bases outside the gene matches. There are 15 residues in the CDR3. The CDR3 loop reads CASSLVLAGNREQYF. CDR3 bases: TGTGCCAGCAGCTTAGTGCTAGCGGGTAATCGAGAGCAGTACTTC.

The V call is TRBV15, the J call TRBJ2-5; D ambiguous. Germline CDR1 is LNHNV and CDR2 is YYDKDF (reference sequence). Trimming cost V 6 bases and J 3 bases, with 8 bases left between them. CDR3 size: 12 residues. The CDR3 nucleotides are TGTGCCACCAGGACTCGTAAAGAGACCCAGTACTTC. Translated, it gives CATRTRKETQYF.

The chain links TRBV27 to TRBJ1-4; unclear D gene. The CDR3 sequence is 13 residues long. The V gene's germline CDR1 is MNHEY and CDR2 SMNVEV (reference sequence). V lost 2 bases to trimming and J lost 2 bases, with 3 bases between them. CDR3 loop: CASSLGTNEKLFF. As DNA, the CDR3 is TGTGCCAGCAGTTTAGGCACTAATGAAAAACTGTTTTTT.

This chain links TRBV27 with TRBJ1-5, with D perhaps TRBD1 (5 bases). Germline V CDR1 and CDR2: MNHEY, SMNVEV (reference sequence). Trimming pared 6 bases from V and 7 bases from J, leaving 13 bases between. The CDR3 runs to 13 residues. The CDR3 nucleotides are TGTGCCAGCAGAGGGGCAGGCCAACAGCCCCAGCATTTT. It encodes CASRGAGQQPQHF.

The gene calls are TRBV11-2 and TRBJ2-7, with TRBD2 matching over 11 bases. CDR3 length equals 14 residues. J lost 5 bases, V lost 4 bases, and 4 bases had no gene match. CDR1 and CDR2 from the germline V gene are SGHAT and FQNNGV. CDR3 sequence (DNA): TGTGCCAGCAGCTCCCCTAGCGGGAGGCACGAGCAGTACTTC. Protein sequence: CASSSPSGRHEQYF.

This chain links TRBV6-5 with TRBJ2-5; 10 nucleotides match TRBD1. In germline, CDR1 is MNHEY, CDR2 SVGAGI. Germline trimming cut 5 bases from V and 6 bases from J; bases unmatched to any gene: 9. CDR3 size: 15 residues. The CDR3 region is CASSPKTGGGQTQYF. The CDR3 coding sequence is TGTGCCAGCAGTCCCAAGACAGGGGGCGGGCAGACCCAGTACTTC.

This clone appeared once. The V call is TRBV18, the J call TRBJ2-2; D may be TRBD2 (6 bases). The CDR3 is 17 residues long. Trimming took 1 base from V and 0 from J, leaving 12 bases between them. CDR1 and CDR2 from the germline V gene are KGHSH and LQKENI. The CDR3 DNA is TGTGCCAGCTCACCACAGTACGGGGGTTCGAACACCGGGGAGCTGTTTTTT. This translates into CASSPQYGGSNTGELFF. Full variable domain (rest looked up from reference TRBV18 and TRBJ2-2): NAGVMQNPRHLVRRRGQEARLRCSPMKGHSHVYWYRQLPEEGLKFMVYLQKENIIDESGMPKERFSAEFPKEGPSILRIQQVVRGDSAAYFCASSPQYGGSNTGELFFGEGSRLTVL.

CDR3: CASSLGTGGSNTEAFF. The CDR3 coding sequence is TGTGCCAGCAGCTTAGGGACAGGGGGATCGAACACTGAAGCTTTCTTT. V gene TRBV11-2 combines with J gene TRBJ1-1; the match to TRBD1 covers 10 bases. The CDR3 extends over 16 amino acids. J gave up 1 base and V 1 base, and 3 bases lay outside the gene matches. In germline, CDR1 is SGHAT, CDR2 FQNNGV.

The rearrangement uses TRBV25-1 and TRBJ2-3; D unclear. The germline V gene encodes CDR1 MGHDK and CDR2 SYGVNS. The CDR3 consists of 14 residues. CDR3 sequence (DNA): TGTCCCTCCGTAGGCTCAGACATCACAGATACGCAGTATTTT. Translation: CPSVGSDITDTQYF.

The V gene is TRBV11-1, the J gene TRBJ2-2; D remains ambiguous. CDR3 length: 14 amino acids. V was shortened by 4 bases and J by 1 base, with 7 bases between the two germline ends. Germline V lookup: CDR1 SGHAT, CDR2 FQDESV (reference sequence). This CDR3 is CASSSQRNTGELFF. Written as DNA, the CDR3 is TGTGCCAGCAGCTCCCAGCGGAACACCGGGGAGCTGTTTTTT.

This rearrangement joins TRBV7-8 to TRBJ2-1; D remains ambiguous. Trimming removed 3 bases at V and 2 bases at J, with 8 bases between. The CDR3 loop spans 14 amino acids. Germline values: CDR1 SGHVS, CDR2 FQNEAQ. The CDR3 nucleotides are TGTGCCAGCAGCTTCGGCGGCCCCTACAATGAGCAGTTCTTC. Residues: CASSFGGPYNEQFF.

This chain connects TRBV25-1 to TRBJ2-5; D not resolved. CDR1 MGHDK and CDR2 SYGVNS come from the germline V gene. V was pared by 5 bases and J by 10 bases, with 20 bases between. CDR3 size: 14 residues. The CDR3 sequence is CASSPEGGGRSQYF. In DNA, the CDR3 is TGTGCCAGCAGTCCGGAAGGTGGCGGAAGGAGCCAGTACTTC.

This rearrangement joins TRBV7-9 to TRBJ1-2; weak D call: TRBD1 (6 bases). The germline V gene encodes CDR1 SEHNR and CDR2 FQNEAQ (reference sequence). Trimming took 3 bases from V and 4 from J, leaving 15 bases between them. The CDR3 covers 15 residues. CDR3 bases: TGTGCCAGCAGCTTTGGGGGACACCTCCTCTATGGCTACACCTTC. It yields the protein CASSFGGHLLYGYTF.

This rearrangement joins TRBV27 to TRBJ2-5, with 8 bases that match TRBD1. V was clipped by 5 bases and J by 4 bases; unmatched bases: 6. The CDR3 length is 14 residues. Germline CDR1 reads MNHEY; CDR2 reads SMNVEV (reference sequence). This CDR3 reads CASSRDRPSETQYF. CDR3 DNA sequence: TGTGCCAGCAGTAGGGACAGGCCTTCAGAGACCCAGTACTTC.

The V call is TRBV6-6, the J call TRBJ2-5; 11 nucleotides match TRBD2. Germline loops: CDR1 MNHNY, CDR2 SVGAGI (reference sequence). The V and J ends lost 6 bases and 5 bases, in that order; junction bases with no gene match: 8. This CDR3 spans 15 amino acids. CDR3: CASRTTSGSRETQYF. The CDR3 region has the DNA TGTGCCAGCAGAACTACTAGCGGGAGTCGGGAGACCCAGTACTTC.